This TCR beta chain was sequenced in a study of T cells after yellow fever vaccination. Notes on the study in general: The study found a weaker secondary response that peaked faster, day 5 versus 15.

V lost 3 bases and J 3 bases, leaving 13 bases between the germline ends. The germline CDR1 and CDR2 sequences are MGHRA and YSYEKL. The CDR3 length is 15 residues. TCRdb re-called the 5' RACE reads with MiXCR, one entry per CDR3 protein. The sample holds 500,000 to 650,000 distinct CDR3 sequences, approximately 15% seen once. This clonotype was seen more than once but under ten times. Its antigen is currently unknown. J is TRBJ2-3 and V is TRBV4-1; D unclear. This sample comprised PBMCs, obtained on the day of the yellow fever booster vaccination. The source is a man younger than 40 who received the YFV17D yellow fever vaccine. DNA of the CDR3: TGCGCCAGCAGCCACGCAGCTGGAATTACAGATACGCAGTATTTT. Amino acids: CASSHAAGITDTQYF.